Listed here are 27 T cell receptor beta chains from one sample, sequenced in a study of human T cells and chemical hapten exposure. Time point meaning: pre-sensitization, week 0. Treatment defined: therapeutic diphenylcyclopropenone sensitization with weekly scalp DPC. One entry per CDR3 protein results from TCRdb running MiXCR on the RACE reads. The sample lists tens of thousands of distinct CDR3 sequences, 6.5% to 8% occurring once. Sequenced material: whole blood, taken in connection with sensitization to the hapten diphenylcyclopropenone (DPC). All receptors come from a woman aged 45 to 65 with alopecia areata. Some clones in this sample may be carry-over from other donors' samples.

This chain links TRBV27 with TRBJ2-7, with 9 bases identical to TRBD1. After removal of 3 bases from V and 1 base from J, the junction contained 7 bases not matched to a gene. CDR1 is MNHEY and CDR2 is SMNVEV in the germline V gene (reference sequence). This CDR3 contains 16 residues. The CDR3 reads CASSFSPGQGSYEQYF. Written as DNA, the CDR3 is TGTGCCAGCAGTTTCTCCCCGGGACAGGGATCCTACGAGCAGTACTTC.

This clonotype has ten or more counts. The genes are TRBV12-3 or TRBV12-4 and TRBJ2-2; 7 nucleotides agree with TRBD1. J lost 1 base, V lost 5 bases, and 10 bases had no gene match. The CDR3 has 17 residues. The CDR3 protein is CASSPPTGTVNTGELFF. CDR3 DNA: TGTGCCAGCAGTCCACCCACCGGGACAGTGAACACCGGGGAGCTGTTTTTT.

This clonotype was counted only a few times. The chain is built from TRBV28 and TRBJ2-7; D unresolved. Germline CDR1 is MDHEN and CDR2 is SYDVKM. V lost 8 bases and J 7 bases, leaving 9 bases between the germline ends. The CDR3 totals 10 residues. CDR3 sequence: CASSGREQYF. The CDR3 bases are TGTGCCAGCTCTGGGCGGGAGCAGTACTTC. Using reference TRBV28 and TRBJ2-7 for the parts outside the CDR3, the full variable domain is DVKVTQSSRYLVKRTGEKVFLECVQDMDHENMFWYRQDPGLGLRLIYFSYDVKMKEKGDIPEGYSVSREKKERFSLILESASTNQTSMYLCASSGREQYFGPGTRLTVT.

This clonotype showed up many times. The V call is TRBV18, the J call TRBJ1-1; D is unclear. This CDR3 spans 14 amino acids. Between the trimmed V and J ends, which lost 6 bases and 6 bases, there was a span of 17 bases. CDR1 and CDR2 from the germline V gene are KGHSH and LQKENI. Here the CDR3 reads CASSPASPGPEAFF. CDR3 DNA sequence: TGTGCCAGCTCCCCCGCATCCCCGGGCCCTGAAGCTTTCTTT.

This clonotype was detected many times. The rearrangement joins TRBV12-3 or TRBV12-4 to TRBJ2-5; D gene ambiguous. The V end lost 3 bases, the J end lost 7 bases, and 21 bases lay between the germline ends. This CDR3 is built from 16 residues. Here the CDR3 reads CASSLSHLPGVVTQYF. The CDR3 bases are TGTGCCAGCAGTTTGAGTCACCTACCCGGTGTTGTGACCCAGTACTTC.

The chain joins TRBV11-2 to TRBJ1-4; 8 nucleotides align to TRBD1. This CDR3 has 16 residues. V lost 4 bases and J lost 6; bases outside the gene matches: 10. Germline V CDR1 and CDR2: SGHAT, FQNNGV. DNA of the CDR3: TGTGCCAGCAGCTCACCGCCCGGACAGGGTGATGAAAAACTGTTTTTT. It yields the protein CASSSPPGQGDEKLFF.

This clonotype was counted between two and nine times. The chain carries TRBV2 and TRBJ1-6, with D perhaps TRBD1 (5 bases). The germline gives CDR1 SNHLY, CDR2 FYNNEI. Trimming pared 6 bases from V and 8 bases from J, leaving 11 bases between. This CDR3 region has 13 residues. Here the CDR3 reads CASRGDSDSPLHF. The CDR3 DNA reads TGTGCCAGCAGGGGGGATTCGGATTCACCCCTCCACTTT.

The chain couples TRBV18 to TRBJ2-3; the D gene could be TRBD1 or TRBD2 (5 bases each). Germline CDR1 reads KGHSH; CDR2 reads LQKENI. The CDR3 has 16 amino acids. Trimming shortened V by 0 bases and J by 0 bases, and 10 bases separated the two germline ends. CDR3 coding DNA: TGTGCCAGCTCACCACCGGGGGTTTCTAGCACAGATACGCAGTATTTT. Protein product: CASSPPGVSSTDTQYF.

Here the CDR3 reads CASSPLLGAGSRNEQFF. DNA for the CDR3: TGTGCCAGCAGCCCCCTTTTGGGAGCGGGATCCCGCAATGAGCAGTTCTTC. The chain employs TRBV7-3 and TRBJ2-1, with TRBD2 matching over 7 bases. V lost 5 bases to trimming and J lost 6 bases; unmatched junction nucleotides: 16. From germline, CDR1 is SGHTA and CDR2 FQGTGA. The CDR3 is made up of 17 amino acids. Supplemented by reference TRBV7-3 and TRBJ2-1, the full variable domain reads GAGVSQTPSNKVTEKGKYVELRCDPISGHTALYWYRQSLGQGPEFLIYFQGTGAADDSGLPNDRFFAVRPEGSVSTLKIQRTERGDSAVYLCASSPLLGAGSRNEQFFGPGTRLTVL.

There are many counts of this clonotype. The genes are TRBV7-2 and TRBJ2-6; no clear D. Germline loops: CDR1 SGHTA, CDR2 FQGNSA. Trimming took off 1 base at V and 2 bases at J, with 6 bases between the two ends. This CDR3 is built from 15 residues. The CDR3 sequence is CASSLVLAGANVLTF. The DNA for the CDR3 is TGTGCCAGCAGCTTAGTGCTCGCTGGGGCCAACGTCCTGACTTTC. Filled out from reference TRBV7-2 and TRBJ2-6, the complete variable domain reads GAGVSQSPSNKVTEKGKDVELRCDPISGHTALYWYRQSLGQGLEFLIYFQGNSAPDKSGLPSDRFSAERTGGSVSTLTIQRTQQEDSAVYLCASSLVLAGANVLTFGAGSRLTVL.

This clonotype was seen repeatedly, ten times or more. V usage is TRBV29-1 and J usage is TRBJ2-2, with a possible D match to TRBD2 (5 bases). The CDR3 extends over 11 amino acids. Germline loops: CDR1 SQVTM, CDR2 ANQGSEA. V lost 6 bases, J lost 7 bases, and 9 bases lay in between. This CDR3 is CSVRGNGELFF. CDR3 coding DNA: TGCAGCGTCCGGGGAAACGGGGAGCTGTTTTTT.

This clonotype was picked up many times. The chain has TRBV5-1 and TRBJ2-1; TRBD2 aligns across 10 bases. The CDR3 length is 16 residues. V dropped 4 bases and J dropped 5; count of bases not matched to a gene: 9. Per germline, CDR1 SGHRS and CDR2 YFSETQ. CDR3 sequence reads: CASSPSGTSVNNEQFF. In DNA, the CDR3 is TGCGCCAGCAGCCCTTCCGGGACTAGCGTTAACAATGAGCAGTTCTTC.

The chain combines TRBV28 with TRBJ1-5; 9 nucleotides agree with TRBD1. The J segment lost 2 bases and the V segment lost 8 bases, leaving 13 bases of the junction unmatched. CDR1 is MDHEN, CDR2 SYDVKM, per germline. The CDR3 spans 17 residues. The DNA for the CDR3 is TGTGCCAGCCAGGGACAGGGAGGATCGTTCGGCAATCAGCCCCAGCATTTT. It specifies CASQGQGGSFGNQPQHF. Supplemented by reference TRBV28 and TRBJ1-5, the full variable domain reads DVKVTQSSRYLVKRTGEKVFLECVQDMDHENMFWYRQDPGLGLRLIYFSYDVKMKEKGDIPEGYSVSREKKERFSLILESASTNQTSMYLCASQGQGGSFGNQPQHFGDGTRLSIL.

This chain connects TRBV5-5 to TRBJ1-6, with 8 bases that match TRBD1. Germline V gene sequence: CDR1 SGHKS, CDR2 YYEKEE (reference sequence). V gave up 5 bases and J gave up 0 bases; unmatched junction bases: 19. CDR3 length: 21 amino acids. The CDR3 DNA is TGTGCCAGCAGATCGGACAGGGAATTTAAATCAAGGGTCTCCTATAATTCACCCCTCCACTTT. Its translation is CASRSDREFKSRVSYNSPLHF.

This clonotype was detected a few times. The chain uses TRBV2 and TRBJ2-1, with 12 bases lining up with TRBD2. CDR1 SNHLY and CDR2 FYNNEI come from the germline V gene. The ends lost 1 base at V and 8 bases at J; junction bases unmatched: 3. The CDR3 is made up of 15 amino acids. CDR3 region: CASSEGLAGGYEQFF. CDR3 DNA sequence: TGTGCCAGCAGTGAAGGCCTAGCGGGAGGGTATGAGCAGTTCTTC.

This clonotype was detected only a few times. The genes are TRBV10-3 and TRBJ2-7; D is possibly TRBD2 (5 bases). CDR1 ENHRY and CDR2 SYGVKD come from the germline V gene. The CDR3 consists of 14 residues. V was cut by 0 bases and J by 7 bases, with 13 bases left in between. CDR3 sequence reads: CAISESRGRGEQYF. For the CDR3, the DNA is TGTGCCATCAGTGAGTCCCGGGGTAGAGGGGAGCAGTACTTC.

This clonotype has ten or more counts. This chain links TRBV18 with TRBJ2-7; D gene unclear. This CDR3 is built from 12 residues. CDR1 and CDR2 (germline): KGHSH, LQKENI. V lost 3 bases, J lost 4 bases, and 7 bases lay in between. In nucleotides, the CDR3 is TGTGCCAGCTCACCTGCTGCTTACGAGCAGTACTTC. Translation gives CASSPAAYEQYF.

The genes are TRBV7-3 and TRBJ2-1, with 7 nucleotides matching TRBD1. The CDR3 length is 14 residues. V lost 5 bases to trimming and J lost 8 bases; unmatched junction nucleotides: 9. Looked up from germline, CDR1 is SGHTA and CDR2 is FQGTGA. CDR3 DNA sequence: TGTGCCAGCAGCACAGGGGCAGGGATCCATGAGCAGTTCTTC. Amino acid sequence: CASSTGAGIHEQFF.

V and J are TRBV18 and TRBJ2-2; D is unresolved. V was shortened by 1 base and J by 9 bases, with 12 bases between the two germline ends. The CDR3 runs 14 residues. From germline, CDR1 is KGHSH and CDR2 LQKENI. CDR3 DNA: TGTGCCAGCTCACCACGCCAAGAAGGACGGGAGCTGTTTTTT. Amino acids: CASSPRQEGRELFF.

This clonotype is a singleton in its sample. V and J are TRBV20-1 and TRBJ2-2; TRBD2 aligns across 7 bases. The germline gives CDR1 DFQATT, CDR2 SNEGSKA (reference sequence). The trim removed 3 bases at V and 2 bases at J, leaving 3 bases unmatched. CDR3 size: 14 residues. CDR3 nucleotide sequence: TGCAGTGCTAGGGCTAGCGGTAACACCGGGGAGCTGTTTTTT. It specifies CSARASGNTGELFF.

This clonotype came up many times. The chain links TRBV27 to TRBJ2-7; D perhaps matches TRBD1 (6 bases). This CDR3 comprises 14 residues. Trimming removed 6 bases at V and 6 bases at J, with 18 bases between. The germline V gene has CDR1 MNHEY and CDR2 SMNVEV (reference sequence). The CDR3 here is CASSLGHRMGEQYF. The CDR3, as DNA: TGTGCCAGCAGCCTGGGACACCGAATGGGCGAGCAGTACTTC.

The chain has TRBV6-6 and TRBJ2-5; maybe TRBD1 (5 bases). V gave up 2 bases and J gave up 7 bases, with 14 bases separating them. Germline CDR1 reads MNHNY; CDR2 reads SVGAGI (reference sequence). The CDR3 totals 14 residues. The CDR3 here is CASSYTGSQGTQYF. CDR3 nucleotide sequence: TGTGCCAGCAGTTACACTGGCAGCCAGGGGACCCAGTACTTC.

This clonotype was found a few times. The J gene is TRBJ2-3, the V gene TRBV18, with no clear D. Germline V gives CDR1 KGHSH, CDR2 LQKENI. Trimming took 1 base from V and 2 from J, leaving 16 bases between them. CDR3 length: 17 residues. The CDR3 DNA reads TGTGCCAGCTCACCACTCAGGACGAGCACCAACACAGATACGCAGTATTTT. It translates to CASSPLRTSTNTDTQYF.

This clonotype was seen more than once but under ten times. The V and J genes are TRBV6-2 or TRBV6-3 and TRBJ2-7; D gene uncertain. The CDR3 sequence is 11 residues long. The germline V and J ends were trimmed by 4 bases and 6 bases, with 7 bases remaining between them. CDR1 is MNHEY, CDR2 SVGEGT, per germline. The CDR3 protein is CASSWQGEQYF. The CDR3 nucleotides are TGTGCCAGCAGTTGGCAAGGCGAGCAGTACTTC.

The gene calls are TRBV2 and TRBJ2-1, with D unclear. Germline lookup yields CDR1 SNHLY and CDR2 FYNNEI. The CDR3 consists of 13 residues. The V gene lost 7 bases and the J gene lost 10 bases, with 17 bases spanning the gap. Here the CDR3 reads CASKLDWSQEQFF. CDR3 sequence (DNA): TGTGCCAGCAAGCTGGATTGGAGTCAAGAGCAGTTCTTC.

The rearrangement uses TRBV6-1 and TRBJ2-3; possible D gene TRBD2, 6 bases. The CDR3 loop spans 14 amino acids. Between the trimmed V and J ends, which lost 1 base and 4 bases, there was a span of 9 bases. Germline CDR1 reads MNHNS; CDR2 reads SASEGT. For the CDR3, the DNA is TGTGCCAGCAGTGAAGTTCCGGGAGCAGATACGCAGTATTTT. Translated, it gives CASSEVPGADTQYF.

With respect to this clonotype: The CDR3 does not close with the conserved phenylalanine or tryptophan, likely indicating a read error. V and J are TRBV4-2 and TRBJ1-2; unclear D gene. The V end lost 2 bases, the J end lost 4 bases, and 8 bases lay between the germline ends. The CDR3 covers 13 residues. Germline-derived CDR1 and CDR2 are LGHNA and YNFKEQ. DNA for the CDR3: TGTGCCAGCAGCCAAATTGTCAGCTATGGCTACACCTTA. It encodes CASSQIVSYGYTL.